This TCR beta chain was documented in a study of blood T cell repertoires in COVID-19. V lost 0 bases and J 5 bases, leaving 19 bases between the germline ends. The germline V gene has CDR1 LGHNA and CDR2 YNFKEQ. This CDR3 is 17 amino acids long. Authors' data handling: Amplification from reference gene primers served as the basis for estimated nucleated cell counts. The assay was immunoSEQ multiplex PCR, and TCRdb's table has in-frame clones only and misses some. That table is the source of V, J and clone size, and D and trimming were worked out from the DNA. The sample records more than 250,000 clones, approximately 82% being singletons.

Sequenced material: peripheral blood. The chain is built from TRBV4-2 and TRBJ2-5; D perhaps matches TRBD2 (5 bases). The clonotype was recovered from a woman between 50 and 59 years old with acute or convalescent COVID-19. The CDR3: CASSQEGRSSWEETQYF. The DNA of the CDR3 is TGTGCCAGCAGCCAAGAAGGTCGGTCTAGCTGGGAGGAGACCCAGTACTTC.